The present TCR beta chain was sequenced within a study of blood T cell repertoires in COVID-19. Study summary: Sites in the United States, Italy and Spain provided acute and convalescent COVID-19 samples.

Here immunoSEQ multiplex PCR was the method, and the copy in TCRdb shows in-frame clones only, minus some. The sample has about 47,000 clones; approximately 88% are singletons. V was clipped by 8 bases and J by 0 bases, with 10 bases between them. The V gene's germline CDR1 is MNHEY and CDR2 SVGAGI. The CDR3 has 13 amino acids. This clonotype was obtained from a man aged 50-60 years with active COVID-19. The chain has TRBV6-5 and TRBJ1-1; no clear D. Sequenced sample: peripheral blood. The chain's CDR3 is CASAGAMNTEAFF. The DNA for the CDR3 is TGTGCCAGCGCGGGTGCTATGAACACTGAAGCTTTCTTT.